This entry concerns a single T cell receptor beta chain. These data originate in a study of shared clonotypes between healthy human individuals. Germline CDR1 is SEHNR and CDR2 is FQNEAQ (reference sequence). V dropped 5 bases and J dropped 5 bases, with 19 bases sitting between them. The CDR3 extends over 15 amino acids. The material for each subset, its genomic DNA, was split evenly across several immunoSEQ plates. The table came from immunoSEQ multiplex PCR; TCRdb's copy has only in-frame clones and leaves some out. The data show some 2,500,000 clones, 93% seen once. This receptor was obtained from a man between 18 and 29 years old in good health. Some clones in this sample may be carry-over from other donors' samples. The chain joins TRBV7-9 to TRBJ2-7; a possible D gene is TRBD2 (6 bases). The sample was naive CD4+ T cells from PBMCs. As to subset: CD45RA+ positively selected. The CDR3 DNA sequence: TGTGCCAGCAGCCCCCGAGGCAGGGACTCGAACGAGCAGTACTTC. Residues: CASSPRGRDSNEQYF.